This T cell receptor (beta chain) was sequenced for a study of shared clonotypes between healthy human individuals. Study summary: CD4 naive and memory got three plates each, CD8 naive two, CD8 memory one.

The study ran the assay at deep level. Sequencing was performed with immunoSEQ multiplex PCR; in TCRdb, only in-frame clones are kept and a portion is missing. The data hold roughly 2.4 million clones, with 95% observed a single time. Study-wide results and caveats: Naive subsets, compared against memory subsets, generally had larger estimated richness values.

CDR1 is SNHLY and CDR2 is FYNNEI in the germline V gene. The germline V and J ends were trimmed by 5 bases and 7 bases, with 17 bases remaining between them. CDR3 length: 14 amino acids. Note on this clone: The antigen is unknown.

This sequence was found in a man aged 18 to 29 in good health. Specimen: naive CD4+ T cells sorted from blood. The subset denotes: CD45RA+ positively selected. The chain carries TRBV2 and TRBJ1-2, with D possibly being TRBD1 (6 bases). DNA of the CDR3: TGTGCCAGCAGTCAAAGTGACAGGTCCGCTGGCTACACCTTC. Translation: CASSQSDRSAGYTF.